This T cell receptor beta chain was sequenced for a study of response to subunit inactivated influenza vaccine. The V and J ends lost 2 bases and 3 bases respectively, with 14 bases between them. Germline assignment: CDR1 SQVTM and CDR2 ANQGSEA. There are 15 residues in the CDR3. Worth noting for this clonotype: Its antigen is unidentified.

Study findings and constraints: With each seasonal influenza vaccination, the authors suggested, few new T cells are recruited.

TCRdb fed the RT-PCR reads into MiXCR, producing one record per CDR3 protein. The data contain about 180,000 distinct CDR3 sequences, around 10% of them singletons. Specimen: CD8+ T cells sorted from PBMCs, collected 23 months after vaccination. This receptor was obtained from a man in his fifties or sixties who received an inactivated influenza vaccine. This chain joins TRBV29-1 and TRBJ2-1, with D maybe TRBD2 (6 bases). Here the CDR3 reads CSVEMSGGVYNEQFF. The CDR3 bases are TGCAGCGTTGAAATGAGTGGCGGGGTCTACAATGAGCAGTTCTTC.